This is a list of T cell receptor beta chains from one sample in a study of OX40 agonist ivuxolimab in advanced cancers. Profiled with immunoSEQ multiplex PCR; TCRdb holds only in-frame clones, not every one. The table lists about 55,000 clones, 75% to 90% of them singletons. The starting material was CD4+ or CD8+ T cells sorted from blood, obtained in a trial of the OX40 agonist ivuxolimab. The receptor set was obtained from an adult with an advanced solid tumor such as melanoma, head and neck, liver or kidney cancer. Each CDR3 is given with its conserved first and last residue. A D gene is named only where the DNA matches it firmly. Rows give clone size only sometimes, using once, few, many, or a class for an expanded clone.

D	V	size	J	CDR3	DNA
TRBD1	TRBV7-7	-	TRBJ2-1	CASSSSEPGTGGNEQFF	TGTGCTAGCAGCTCCTCGGAACCCGGGACAGGGGGGAATGAGCAGTTCTTC
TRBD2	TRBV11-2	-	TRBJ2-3	CASSLVLGGGGRTDTQYF	TGTGCCAGCAGCTTAGTTCTAGGCGGGGGGGGGCGCACAGATACGCAGTATTTT
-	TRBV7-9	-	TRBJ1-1	CASSFPIPGSRLNTEAFF	TGTGCCAGCAGCTTTCCGATTCCCGGATCAAGACTAAACACTGAAGCTTTCTTT
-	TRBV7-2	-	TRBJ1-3	CASSLAHEVFPRFSGNTIYF	TGTGCCAGCAGCTTAGCCCACGAGGTCTTTCCTCGCTTCTCTGGAAACACCATATATTTT
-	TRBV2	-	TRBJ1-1	CASRETANTEAFF	TGTGCCAGCAGAGAAACAGCGAACACTGAAGCTTTCTTT
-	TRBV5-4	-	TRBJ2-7	CASSLATGGGYEQYF	TGTGCCAGCAGCTTGGCGACAGGCGGGGGCTACGAGCAGTACTTC
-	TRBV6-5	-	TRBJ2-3	CASGVGTQYF	TGTGCCAGTGGGGTTGGTACGCAGTATTTT
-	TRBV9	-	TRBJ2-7	CASSVGGWGYEQYF	TGTGCCAGCAGCGTAGGGGGCTGGGGCTACGAGCAGTACTTC
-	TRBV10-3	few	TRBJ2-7	CAISEGGLSYEQYF	TGTGCCATCAGTGAGGGGGGCCTCTCCTACGAGCAGTACTTC
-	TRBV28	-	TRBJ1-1	CASTPPTGAEAFF	TGTGCCAGCACCCCCCCTACGGGGGCAGAAGCTTTCTTT
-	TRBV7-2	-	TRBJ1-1	CASSVDSYQEAFF	TGTGCCAGCAGCGTAGATTCTTACCAGGAAGCTTTCTTT
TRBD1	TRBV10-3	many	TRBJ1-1	CAISGRDRALGSFF	TGTGCCATCAGTGGCCGGGACAGGGCTTTAGGATCTTTCTTT
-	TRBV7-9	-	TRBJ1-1	CASSPIFTNTEAFF	TGTGCCAGCAGCCCGATATTCACAAACACTGAAGCTTTCTTT
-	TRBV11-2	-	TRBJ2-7	CASSSAGPSYEQYF	TGTGCCAGCAGCTCCGCCGGCCCAAGCTACGAGCAGTACTTC
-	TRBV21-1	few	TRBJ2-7	CASSTAEDRGAYEQYF	TGTGCCAGCAGCACAGCCGAGGACAGGGGAGCCTACGAGCAGTACTTC
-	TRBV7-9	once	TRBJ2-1	CASSSGGREYNEQFF	TGTGCCAGCAGCTCCGGGGGGCGCGAGTACAATGAGCAGTTCTTC
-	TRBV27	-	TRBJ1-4	CASSSDREGLGEKLFF	TGTGCCAGCAGTTCCGATCGGGAGGGGCTGGGAGAAAAACTGTTTTTT
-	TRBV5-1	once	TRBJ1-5	CASSPMGNQPQHF	TGCGCCAGCAGCCCGATGGGTAATCAGCCCCAGCATTTT
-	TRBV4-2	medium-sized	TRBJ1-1	CASSQDNSHSTEAFF	TGTGCCAGCAGCCAAGATAACAGTCACAGCACTGAAGCTTTCTTT
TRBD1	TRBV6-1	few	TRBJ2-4	CASSEVQGAMNIQYF	TGTGCCAGCAGTGAAGTACAGGGGGCGATGAACATTCAGTACTTC
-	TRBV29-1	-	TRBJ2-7	CSVETQGTGLSYEQYF	TGCAGCGTTGAGACACAAGGGACGGGTCTCTCCTACGAGCAGTACTTC
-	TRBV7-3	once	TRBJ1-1	CASSLNFGAPNTEAFF	TGTGCCAGCAGCTTAAACTTTGGGGCTCCGAACACTGAAGCTTTCTTT
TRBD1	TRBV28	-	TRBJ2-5	CASSLYRGDQETQYF	TGTGCCAGCAGTTTGTACAGGGGGGATCAAGAGACCCAGTACTTC
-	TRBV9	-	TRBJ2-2	CASSVRGQHTGELFF	TGTGCCAGCAGCGTAAGGGGTCAGCACACCGGGGAGCTGTTTTTT
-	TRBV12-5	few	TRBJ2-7	CASADNSYEQYF	TGTGCTAGTGCGGACAACTCCTACGAGCAGTACTTC
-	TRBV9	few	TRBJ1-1	CASSPRRETVRGNTEAFF	TGTGCCAGCAGCCCCCGGCGAGAGACAGTCCGAGGGAACACTGAAGCTTTCTTT
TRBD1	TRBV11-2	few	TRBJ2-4	CASSLVRDREYF	TGTGCCAGCAGCTTAGTGCGGGACAGGGAGTACTTC
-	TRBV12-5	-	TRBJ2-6	CASGIYGAGQSRANVLTF	TGTGCTAGTGGTATCTATGGTGCAGGACAAAGTCGGGCCAACGTCCTGACTTTC
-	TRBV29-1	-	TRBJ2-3	CSVVGDVWTDTQYF	TGCAGCGTTGTAGGGGACGTATGGACGGATACGCAGTATTTT
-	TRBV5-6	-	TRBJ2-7	CASSLGDTTYEQYF	TGTGCCAGCAGCTTGGGAGACACCACCTACGAGCAGTACTTC
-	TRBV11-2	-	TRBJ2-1	CASSATPSSYNEQFF	TGTGCCAGCAGCGCTACCCCAAGCTCCTACAATGAGCAGTTCTTC
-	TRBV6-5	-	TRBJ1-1	CASSQQGTEAFF	TGTGCCAGCAGCCAACAGGGCACTGAAGCTTTCTTT
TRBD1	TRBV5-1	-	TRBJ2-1	CASSLAGQGKIEQFF	TGCGCCAGCAGCTTGGCTGGACAGGGCAAGATTGAGCAGTTCTTC
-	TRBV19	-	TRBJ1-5	CASSMPPSNQPQHF	TGTGCCAGTAGTATGCCCCCAAGCAATCAGCCCCAGCATTTT
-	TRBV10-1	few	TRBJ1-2	CASSDQAGGYTF	TGCGCCAGCAGTGACCAGGCCGGAGGCTACACCTTC
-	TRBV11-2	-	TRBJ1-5	CASSLGQEQPQHF	TGTGCCAGCAGCTTAGGCCAGGAGCAGCCCCAGCATTTT
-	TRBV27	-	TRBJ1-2	CASSSKTDTYGYTF	TGTGCCAGCAGTTCCAAGACAGATACCTATGGCTACACCTTC
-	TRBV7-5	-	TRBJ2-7	CVRSLVPHLSSYEQYF	TGTGTCAGAAGCTTAGTCCCTCATCTCAGCTCCTACGAGCAGTACTTC
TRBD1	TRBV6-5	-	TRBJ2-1	CASSYPSGQGADEQFF	TGTGCCAGCAGTTACCCATCCGGACAGGGGGCGGATGAGCAGTTCTTC
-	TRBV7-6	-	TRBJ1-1	CASSLVDEGSTEAFF	TGTGCCAGCAGCTTAGTAGACGAAGGGTCTACTGAAGCTTTCTTT
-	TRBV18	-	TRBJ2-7	CASSTGHYEQYF	TGTGCCAGCTCAACGGGGCACTACGAGCAGTACTTC
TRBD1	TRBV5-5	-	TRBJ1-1	CASSLDAGTGDTEAFF	TGTGCCAGCAGCTTAGACGCCGGGACAGGGGACACTGAAGCTTTCTTT